The TCR beta chain described here comes from a study of beta chain features in type 1 diabetes. Whole-study results and caveats: At VDJ recombination sites, type 1 diabetes patients had fewer insertions and more deleted nucleotides. cDNA-based sequencing might over-represent cells highly expressing TCR. Moderate but significant shortening of TCRB CDR3s was recorded in all four CD4+ subsets from Type 1 diabetes patients.

Deletions cut 6 bases from V and 4 bases from J, with 6 bases between. The CDR3 spans 11 residues. CDR1 is ENHRY, CDR2 SYGVKD, per germline. Isolated RNA was reverse transcribed in full, so expressed TCRB transcripts were sequenced. Data came from immunoSEQ multiplex PCR; TCRdb stores just in-frame clones and leaves some out. Of about 260,000 clones in the sample, approximately 20% were seen once. About this clone itself: What it binds is unknown.

Sequencing was performed on naive CD4+ T cells from blood. The chain recombines TRBV10-3 with TRBJ1-1; D is undetermined. This clonotype originated in a woman in her 40s with type 1 diabetes. Here the CDR3 DNA reads TGTGCCATCAGCGCGGGCACTGAAGCTTTCTTT. This gives the protein CAISAGTEAFF.